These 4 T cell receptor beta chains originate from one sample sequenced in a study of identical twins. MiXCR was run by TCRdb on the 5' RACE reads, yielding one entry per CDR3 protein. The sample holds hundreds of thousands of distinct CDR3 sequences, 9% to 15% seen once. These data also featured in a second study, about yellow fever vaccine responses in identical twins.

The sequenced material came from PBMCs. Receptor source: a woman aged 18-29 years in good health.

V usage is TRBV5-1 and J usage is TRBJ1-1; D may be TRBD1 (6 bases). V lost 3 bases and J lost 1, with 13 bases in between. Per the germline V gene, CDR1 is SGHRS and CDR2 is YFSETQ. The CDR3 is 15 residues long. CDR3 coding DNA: TGCGCCAGCAGCTCCAGGGGTACTCCGAACACTGAAGCTTTCTTT. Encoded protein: CASSSRGTPNTEAFF.

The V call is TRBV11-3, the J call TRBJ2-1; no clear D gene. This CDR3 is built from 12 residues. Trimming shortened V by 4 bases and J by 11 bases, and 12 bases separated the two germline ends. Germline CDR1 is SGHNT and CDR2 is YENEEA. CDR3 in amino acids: CASSSLPEKQFF. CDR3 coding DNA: TGTGCCAGCAGCTCTCTGCCTGAAAAGCAGTTCTTC.

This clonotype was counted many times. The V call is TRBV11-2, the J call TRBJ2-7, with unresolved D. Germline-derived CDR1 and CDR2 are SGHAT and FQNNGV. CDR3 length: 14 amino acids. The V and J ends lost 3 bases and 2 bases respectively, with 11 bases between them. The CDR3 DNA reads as TGTGCCAGCAGCTTCCCGGGCAACCCCTACGAGCAGTACGTC. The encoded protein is CASSFPGNPYEQYV.

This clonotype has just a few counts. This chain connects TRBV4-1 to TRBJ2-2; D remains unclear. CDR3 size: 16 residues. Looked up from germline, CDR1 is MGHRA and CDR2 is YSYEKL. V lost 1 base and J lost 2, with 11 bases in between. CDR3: CASSQGVMGNTGELFF. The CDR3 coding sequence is TGCGCCAGCAGCCAAGGGGTAATGGGTAACACCGGGGAGCTGTTTTTT.